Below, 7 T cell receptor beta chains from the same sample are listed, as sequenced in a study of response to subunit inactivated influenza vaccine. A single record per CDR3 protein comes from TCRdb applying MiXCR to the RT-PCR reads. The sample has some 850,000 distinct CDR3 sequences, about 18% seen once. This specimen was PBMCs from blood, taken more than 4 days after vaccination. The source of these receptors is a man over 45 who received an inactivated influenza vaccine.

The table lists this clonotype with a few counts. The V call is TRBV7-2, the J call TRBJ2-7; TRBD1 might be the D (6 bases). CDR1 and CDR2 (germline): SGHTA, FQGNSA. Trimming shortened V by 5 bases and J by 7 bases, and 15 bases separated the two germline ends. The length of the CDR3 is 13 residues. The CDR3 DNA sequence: TGTGCCAGCAGCCCCTATACAGGGCCGGAGCAGTACTTC. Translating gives CASSPYTGPEQYF. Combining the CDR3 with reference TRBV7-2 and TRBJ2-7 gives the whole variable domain GAGVSQSPSNKVTEKGKDVELRCDPISGHTALYWYRQSLGQGLEFLIYFQGNSAPDKSGLPSDRFSAERTGGSVSTLTIQRTQQEDSAVYLCASSPYTGPEQYFGPGTRLTVT.

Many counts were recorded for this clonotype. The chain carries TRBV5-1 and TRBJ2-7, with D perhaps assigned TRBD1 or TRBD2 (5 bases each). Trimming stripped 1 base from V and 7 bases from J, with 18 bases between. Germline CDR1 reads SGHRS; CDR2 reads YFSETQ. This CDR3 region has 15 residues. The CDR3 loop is CASSLLDGLGTEQYF. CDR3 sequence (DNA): TGCGCCAGCAGCTTGTTGGACGGCTTGGGGACGGAGCAGTACTTC.

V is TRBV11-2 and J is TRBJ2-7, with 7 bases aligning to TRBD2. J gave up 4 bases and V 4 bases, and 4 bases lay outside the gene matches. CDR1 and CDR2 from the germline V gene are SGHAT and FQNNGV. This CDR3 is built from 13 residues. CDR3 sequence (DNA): TGTGCCAGCAGCTGGGGGGGGGAGTACGAGCAGTACTTC. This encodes CASSWGGEYEQYF.

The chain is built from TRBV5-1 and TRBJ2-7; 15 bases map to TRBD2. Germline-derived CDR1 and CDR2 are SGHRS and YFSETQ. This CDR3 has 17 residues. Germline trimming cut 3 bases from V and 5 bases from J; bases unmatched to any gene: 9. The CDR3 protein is CASSSEPGLAGGNEQYF. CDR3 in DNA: TGCGCCAGCAGCTCAGAACCGGGACTAGCGGGAGGTAACGAGCAGTACTTC.

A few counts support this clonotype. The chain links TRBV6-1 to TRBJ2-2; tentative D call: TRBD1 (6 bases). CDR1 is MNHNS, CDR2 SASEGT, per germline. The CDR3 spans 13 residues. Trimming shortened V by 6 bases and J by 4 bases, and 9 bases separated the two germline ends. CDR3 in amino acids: CASRQGATGELFF. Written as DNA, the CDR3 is TGTGCCAGCAGACAGGGCGCCACCGGGGAGCTGTTTTTT.

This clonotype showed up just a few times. The CDR3 DNA reads TGTGCCAGCAGCTTAGCGAGAGATTCTCAGCCCCAGCATTTT. Encoded protein: CASSLARDSQPQHF. This chain uses TRBV7-8 with TRBJ1-5; D uncertain. From germline, CDR1 is SGHVS and CDR2 FQNEAQ. The CDR3 totals 14 residues. Trimming took off 0 bases at V and 6 bases at J, with 9 bases between the two ends.

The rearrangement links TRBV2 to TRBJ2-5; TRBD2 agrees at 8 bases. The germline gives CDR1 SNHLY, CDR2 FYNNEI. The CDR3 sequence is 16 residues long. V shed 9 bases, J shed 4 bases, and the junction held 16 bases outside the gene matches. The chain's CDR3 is CASWGGSGRGGETQYF. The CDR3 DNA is TGTGCCAGTTGGGGGGGAAGCGGGAGAGGAGGAGAGACCCAGTACTTC.